The next 25 T cell receptor beta chains were all read from a single sample in a study of T cell repertoires in cytomegalovirus infection. TCRdb called the reads again in MiXCR, with one record for every CDR3 protein. The sample includes 200,000 to 300,000 distinct CDR3 sequences, roughly 13% of them seen just once. Input material: PBMCs. Receptor source: a human donor in good health (CMV status not recorded). Some clones in this sample may be carry-over from other donors' samples.

A note on this clonotype: At one end, the junction sequence differs from germline, possibly due to a read error. The chain uses TRBV6-6 and TRBJ1-6; D not resolved. Germline V gives CDR1 MNHNY, CDR2 SVGAGI (reference sequence). CDR3 length: 16 amino acids. The CDR3 nucleotides are TGTGCCAGCAGTTACTCGAGGTCGGAACATAATTCCCCCCTCCACTTT. It specifies CASSYSRSEHNSPLHF.

The V call is TRBV20-1, the J call TRBJ2-2; D call uncertain. Germline V gives CDR1 DFQATT, CDR2 SNEGSKA (reference sequence). The V end lost 3 bases, the J end lost 0 bases, and 11 bases lay between the germline ends. This CDR3 has 15 residues. The CDR3 DNA follows: TGCAGTGCTAGTTCTCGGTCCCCGAACACCGGGGAGCTGTTTTTT. The encoded protein is CSASSRSPNTGELFF.

The chain uses TRBV14 and TRBJ2-1, with TRBD2 matching over 9 bases. Germline V CDR1 and CDR2: SGHDN, FVKESK. The CDR3 has 14 residues. Trimming cost V 4 bases and J 10 bases; bases outside gene matches: 8. The CDR3 loop is CASSLSGRSGEQFF. In DNA, the CDR3 is TGTGCCAGCAGCCTCAGCGGGAGGTCTGGGGAGCAGTTCTTC. The variable domain in full, with the rest retrieved from reference TRBV14 and TRBJ2-1, is EAGVTQFPSHSVIEKGQTVTLRCDPISGHDNLYWYRRVMGKEIKFLLHFVKESKQDESGMPNNRFLAERTGGTYSTLKVQPAELEDSGVYFCASSLSGRSGEQFFGPGTRLTVL.

The chain combines TRBV5-4 with TRBJ2-1, with D perhaps matching TRBD2 (6 bases). Per germline, CDR1 SGHNT and CDR2 YYREEE (reference sequence). The CDR3 runs to 15 residues. V was clipped by 3 bases and J by 4 bases, with 14 bases between them. CDR3 DNA: TGTGCCAGCAGCTACCTGGGCGGGGAGTACAATGAGCAGTTCTTC. This sequence encodes CASSYLGGEYNEQFF.

As for this clonotype: Germline is not matched at one junction end, which may reflect a read error. This CDR3 is CVSSLSGPGTEAFF. CDR3 sequence (DNA): TGTGTCAGTAGCCTTAGTGGGCCCGGCACTGAAGCTTTCTTT. The V gene is TRBV19, the J gene TRBJ1-1; D is undetermined. The CDR3 extends over 14 amino acids. Germline CDR1 and CDR2: LNHDA and SQIVND (reference sequence).

This clonotype was counted between two and nine times. The chain links TRBV6-1 to TRBJ1-5, with TRBD1 as a possible D gene (5 bases). Germline V gene sequence: CDR1 MNHNS, CDR2 SASEGT. V gave up 6 bases and J gave up 6 bases, with 15 bases separating them. The CDR3 totals 14 residues. CDR3 in DNA: TGTGCCAGCAGCCCAGGGACGAAATCTCAGCCCCAGCATTTT. It yields the protein CASSPGTKSQPQHF.

The table lists this clonotype with a few counts. J is TRBJ1-6 and V is TRBV18; D unresolved. CDR3 length equals 13 residues. Germline CDR1 is KGHSH and CDR2 is LQKENI. V was trimmed by 6 bases and J by 8 bases, leaving 11 bases between them. CDR3 coding DNA: TGTGCCAGCTCTGGACCTGTCGATTCACCCCTCCACTTT. Translated: CASSGPVDSPLHF.

Ten or more counts support this clonotype. The genes are TRBV7-2 and TRBJ2-1; D gene uncertain. The length of the CDR3 is 15 residues. V was pared by 6 bases and J by 4 bases, with 16 bases between. In germline, CDR1 is SGHTA, CDR2 FQGNSA. The DNA of the CDR3 is TGTGCCAGCAGGCCAGCCACCACCCTTTACAATGAGCAGTTCTTC. Encoded protein: CASRPATTLYNEQFF.

The genes are TRBV11-3 and TRBJ2-3, with D possibly being TRBD1 or TRBD2 (5 bases each). Per the germline V gene, CDR1 is SGHNT and CDR2 is YENEEA. The V end lost 3 bases, the J end lost 2 bases, and 12 bases lay between the germline ends. This CDR3 is 15 amino acids long. CDR3 loop: CASSLPRDPTDTQYF. The CDR3, as DNA: TGTGCCAGCAGCTTGCCCCGGGACCCCACAGATACGCAGTATTTT.

This rearrangement joins TRBV11-3 to TRBJ1-6; 10 bases are shared with TRBD1. Germline lookup yields CDR1 SGHNT and CDR2 YENEEA. The V segment lost 8 bases and the J segment 10 bases; nucleotides outside the gene matches: 8. This CDR3 has 14 residues. The CDR3 protein is CASGSGTGASPLHF. The CDR3 DNA reads as TGTGCCAGCGGCTCCGGGACAGGGGCCTCACCCCTCCACTTT.

This sequence joins TRBV10-3 and TRBJ2-1; 9 bases align to TRBD2. Germline trimming cut 6 bases from V and 3 bases from J; bases unmatched to any gene: 6. The CDR3 is 15 amino acids. In germline, CDR1 is ENHRY, CDR2 SYGVKD. The CDR3 spells CAISPASGNYNEQFF. As DNA, the CDR3 is TGTGCCATCAGCCCGGCTAGCGGGAACTACAATGAGCAGTTCTTC.

This clonotype occurred a few times. The chain joins TRBV20-1 to TRBJ2-1; TRBD2 aligns across 7 bases. The CDR3 has 14 residues. After removal of 3 bases from V and 5 bases from J, the junction contained 7 bases not matched to a gene. Germline CDR1 reads DFQATT; CDR2 reads SNEGSKA (reference sequence). CDR3 protein: CSARGRGDHNEQFF. The CDR3 DNA reads TGCAGTGCTAGGGGGAGGGGTGACCACAATGAGCAGTTCTTC.

A few counts support this clonotype. V and J are TRBV6-6 and TRBJ1-1; D not resolved. Trimming left V 4 bases short and J 3 bases short, with 12 bases between. The germline V gene has CDR1 MNHNY and CDR2 SVGAGI (reference sequence). The CDR3 is 14 amino acids. The DNA of the CDR3 is TGTGCCAGCAGTTTAAGGGCCCGGGACACTGAAGCTTTCTTT. It yields the protein CASSLRARDTEAFF.

This chain uses TRBV10-3 with TRBJ2-5; D not certain. From germline, CDR1 is ENHRY and CDR2 SYGVKD. CDR3 length equals 15 residues. V was clipped by 2 bases and J by 0 bases, with 10 bases between them. The CDR3 DNA follows: TGTGCCATCAGTGAGGAGGTTAACTACCAAGAGACCCAGTACTTC. Amino acid sequence: CAISEEVNYQETQYF.

The chain links TRBV20-1 to TRBJ2-2; weak D call: TRBD2 (5 bases). CDR1 and CDR2 (germline): DFQATT, SNEGSKA (reference sequence). This CDR3 contains 15 residues. CDR3 protein: CSPGKRPVNTGELFF. CDR3 sequence (DNA): TGCAGCCCCGGGAAGCGGCCCGTAAACACCGGGGAGCTGTTTTTT.

This rearrangement joins TRBV20-1 to TRBJ1-2, with a tentative D call TRBD1 (5 bases). Germline V gives CDR1 DFQATT, CDR2 SNEGSKA (reference sequence). There are 15 residues in the CDR3. Trimming removed 3 bases at V and 8 bases at J, with 22 bases between. In DNA, the CDR3 is TGCAGTGCTAGGGCCCGAGGGGTCGGGGTGGAGGGCTACACCTTC. Protein: CSARARGVGVEGYTF.

The table lists this clonotype with a few counts. The V and J genes are TRBV7-4 and TRBJ1-5, with 7 bases matching TRBD1. CDR1 and CDR2 (germline): SGHVT, SQSDAQ. Germline trimming cut 3 bases from V and 0 bases from J; bases unmatched to any gene: 5. This CDR3 comprises 16 residues. The CDR3 here is CASSLFRDSSNQPQHF. The CDR3 region has the DNA TGTGCCAGCAGCTTGTTCCGGGACAGTAGCAATCAGCCCCAGCATTTT.

This clonotype appeared many times. The V and J genes are TRBV7-9 and TRBJ1-1; 9 bases align to TRBD1. CDR3 length equals 16 residues. The germline V gene has CDR1 SEHNR and CDR2 FQNEAQ (reference sequence). V shed 5 bases, J shed 0 bases, and the junction held 7 bases outside the gene matches. CDR3 in DNA: TGTGCCAGCAGCGACAGGGGGAGAGGTATGAACACTGAAGCTTTCTTT. Amino acid sequence: CASSDRGRGMNTEAFF. Complete variable domain (other parts from reference TRBV7-9 and TRBJ1-1): DTGVSQNPRHKITKRGQNVTFRCDPISEHNRLYWYRQTLGQGPEFLTYFQNEAQLEKSRLLSDRFSAERPKGSFSTLEIQRTEQGDSAMYLCASSDRGRGMNTEAFFGQGTRLTVV.

This rearrangement joins TRBV27 to TRBJ2-7; TRBD2 agrees at 7 bases. Germline lookup yields CDR1 MNHEY and CDR2 SMNVEV (reference sequence). This CDR3 comprises 16 residues. V lost 1 base and J lost 2; bases outside the gene matches: 8. CDR3 amino acids: CASSLLPLGGTYEQYF. The DNA of the CDR3 is TGTGCCAGCAGTTTATTACCACTGGGGGGGACCTACGAGCAGTACTTC.

The J gene is TRBJ1-5, the V gene TRBV6-4; no definite D call. V shed 3 bases and J shed 4 bases, with 7 bases lying between them. In germline, CDR1 is MRHNA, CDR2 SNTAGT. The CDR3 has 13 residues. The CDR3 coding sequence is TGTGCCAGCAGTGAATCCCCTAATCAGCCCCAGCATTTT. Protein: CASSESPNQPQHF.

This clonotype was recorded at least ten times. The rearrangement joins TRBV12-3 or TRBV12-4 to TRBJ1-6; D gene unclear. The CDR3 loop spans 17 amino acids. V gave up 6 bases and J gave up 7 bases, with 22 bases separating them. CDR3 amino acids: CASSYLATGSRNSPLHF. DNA for the CDR3: TGTGCCAGCAGCTACCTGGCCACGGGGTCGCGCAATTCACCCCTCCACTTT.

The chain combines TRBV29-1 with TRBJ2-2, with D perhaps assigned TRBD1 or TRBD2 (5 bases each). The CDR3 length is 13 residues. Trimming took off 7 bases at V and 0 bases at J, with 9 bases between the two ends. Germline V gene sequence: CDR1 SQVTM, CDR2 ANQGSEA. The CDR3 DNA follows: TGCAGCGCCTGGGGGTCGAACACCGGGGAGCTGTTTTTT. The encoded protein is CSAWGSNTGELFF.

The chain recombines TRBV20-1 with TRBJ2-1, with 12 bases fitting TRBD2. The J segment lost 9 bases and the V segment lost 2 bases, leaving 8 bases of the junction unmatched. CDR3 size: 15 residues. The germline CDR1 and CDR2 sequences are DFQATT and SNEGSKA (reference sequence). DNA of the CDR3: TGCAGTGCTAGAAACCCCCTAGCGGGAGGGCTTGAGCAGTTCTTC. Translating it yields CSARNPLAGGLEQFF.

This clonotype occurred many times. The chain carries TRBV7-8 and TRBJ2-6; the D gene is possibly TRBD2 (5 bases). The ends were cut back, 2 bases at V and 0 bases at J, with 11 bases in the middle. CDR1 SGHVS and CDR2 FQNEAQ come from the germline V gene. The CDR3 has 17 residues. CDR3 protein: CASSLRVGSSGANVLTF. As DNA, the CDR3 is TGTGCCAGCAGCTTAAGGGTTGGGAGCTCTGGGGCCAACGTCCTGACTTTC.

This clonotype appeared many times. The chain recombines TRBV11-2 with TRBJ2-1; 8 nucleotides line up with TRBD2. CDR3 length: 14 residues. CDR1 and CDR2 from the germline V gene are SGHAT and FQNNGV. Trimming took 5 bases from V and 4 from J; bases not matched to a gene: 4. CDR3 sequence (DNA): TGTGCCAGCAGCAAGAGCGGGAGATACAATGAGCAGTTCTTC. It yields the protein CASSKSGRYNEQFF.